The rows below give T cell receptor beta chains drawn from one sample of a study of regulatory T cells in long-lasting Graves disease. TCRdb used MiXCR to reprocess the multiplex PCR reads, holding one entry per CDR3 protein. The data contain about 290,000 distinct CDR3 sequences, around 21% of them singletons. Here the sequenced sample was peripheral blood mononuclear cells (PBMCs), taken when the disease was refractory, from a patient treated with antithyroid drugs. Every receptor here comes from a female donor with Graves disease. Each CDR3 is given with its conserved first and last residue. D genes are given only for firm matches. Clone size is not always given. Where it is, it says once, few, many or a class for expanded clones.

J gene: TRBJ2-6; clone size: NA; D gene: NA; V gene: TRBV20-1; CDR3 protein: CSAPAVGKSSGANVLTF; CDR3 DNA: TGCAGTGCCCCGGCAGTAGGGAAATCCTCTGGGGCCAACGTCCTGACTTTC
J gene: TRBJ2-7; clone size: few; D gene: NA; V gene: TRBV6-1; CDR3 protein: CASRQKGGSPFYEQYF; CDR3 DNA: TGTGCCAGCCGCCAAAAGGGGGGCTCGCCATTTTACGAGCAGTACTTC
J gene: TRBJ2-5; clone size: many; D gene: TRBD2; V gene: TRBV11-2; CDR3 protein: CASSFNFGRLAGGGETQYF; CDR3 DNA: TGTGCCAGCAGCTTCAACTTCGGACGACTAGCGGGAGGCGGGGAGACCCAGTACTTC
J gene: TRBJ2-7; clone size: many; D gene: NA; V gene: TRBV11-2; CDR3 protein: CASSLFSGAYEQYF; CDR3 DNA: TGTGCCAGCAGCTTGTTTTCAGGGGCCTACGAGCAGTACTTC
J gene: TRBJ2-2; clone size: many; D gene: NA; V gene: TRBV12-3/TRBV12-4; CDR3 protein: CASTPLWTGELFF; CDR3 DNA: TGTGCCAGCACCCCCTTATGGACCGGGGAGCTGTTTTTT
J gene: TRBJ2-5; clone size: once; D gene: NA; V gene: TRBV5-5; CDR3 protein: CASSFYGLQETQYF; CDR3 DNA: TGTGCCAGCAGCTTTTATGGACTACAAGAGACCCAGTACTTC
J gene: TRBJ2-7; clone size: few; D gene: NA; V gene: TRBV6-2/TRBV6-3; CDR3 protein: CASSYSSEAYEQYF; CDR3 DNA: TGTGCCAGCAGTTACTCGAGCGAAGCCTACGAGCAGTACTTC
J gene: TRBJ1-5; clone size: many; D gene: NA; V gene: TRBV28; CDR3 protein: CASSLGTGGLYQPQHF; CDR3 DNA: TGTGCCAGCAGCCTTGGTACCGGCGGATTGTATCAGCCCCAGCATTTT
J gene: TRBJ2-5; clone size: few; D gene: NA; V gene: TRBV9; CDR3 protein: CASSVWASFRETQYF; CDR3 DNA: TGTGCCAGCAGCGTATGGGCTAGCTTTCGGGAGACCCAGTACTTC
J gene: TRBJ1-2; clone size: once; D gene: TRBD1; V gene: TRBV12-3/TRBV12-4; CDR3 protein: CASSLGPGQIYGYTF; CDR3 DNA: TGTGCCAGCAGTTTAGGGCCGGGACAGATTTATGGCTACACCTTC
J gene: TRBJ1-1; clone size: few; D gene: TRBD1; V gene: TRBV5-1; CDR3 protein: CASSPDRAAFTEAFF; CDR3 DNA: TGCGCCAGCAGCCCCGACAGGGCGGCGTTCACTGAAGCTTTCTTT
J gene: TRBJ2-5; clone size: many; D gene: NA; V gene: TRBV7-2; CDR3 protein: CASSLVVGGSETQYF; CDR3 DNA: TGTGCCAGCAGCTTAGTTGTGGGTGGGAGTGAGACCCAGTACTTC
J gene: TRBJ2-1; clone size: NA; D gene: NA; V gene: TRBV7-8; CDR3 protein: CASSFRTRSSYNEQFF; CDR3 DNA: TGTGCCAGCAGCTTCCGGACCCGGAGCTCCTACAATGAGCAGTTCTTC
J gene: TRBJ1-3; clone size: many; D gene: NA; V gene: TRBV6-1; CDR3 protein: CASSSGQTSGNTIYF; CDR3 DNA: TGTGCCAGCAGCTCCGGACAGACCTCTGGAAACACCATATATTTT
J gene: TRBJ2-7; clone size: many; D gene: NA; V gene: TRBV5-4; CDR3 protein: CASSPDSRSYEQYF; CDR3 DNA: TGTGCCAGCAGCCCAGACTCACGATCCTACGAGCAGTACTTC
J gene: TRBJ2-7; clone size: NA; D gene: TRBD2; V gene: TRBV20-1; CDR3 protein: CSASGRVTSGSSTPEQYF; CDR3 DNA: TGCAGTGCTTCCGGTCGGGTCACTAGCGGGAGTTCGACCCCCGAGCAGTACTTC
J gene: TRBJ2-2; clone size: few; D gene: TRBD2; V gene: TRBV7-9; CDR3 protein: CASSSRTSGGTGELFF; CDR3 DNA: TGTGCCAGCAGCTCACGGACTAGCGGAGGCACCGGGGAGCTGTTTTTT
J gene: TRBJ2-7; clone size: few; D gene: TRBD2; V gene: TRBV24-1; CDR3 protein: CAQSGRSYEQYF; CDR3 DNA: TGTGCCCAAAGCGGGAGGTCTTACGAGCAGTACTTC
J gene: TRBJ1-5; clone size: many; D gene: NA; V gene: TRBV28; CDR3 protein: CASSLPSQTRGNSNQPQHF; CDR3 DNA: TGTGCCAGCAGTTTACCCAGCCAAACGAGAGGGAATAGCAATCAGCCCCAGCATTTT
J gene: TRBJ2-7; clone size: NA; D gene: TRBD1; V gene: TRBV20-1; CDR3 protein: CSAAPTQGAVSYEQYF; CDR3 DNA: TGCAGTGCTGCTCCTACACAGGGGGCGGTCTCCTACGAGCAGTACTTC
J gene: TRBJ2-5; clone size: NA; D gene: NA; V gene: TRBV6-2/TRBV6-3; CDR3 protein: CASNSGRRETQYF; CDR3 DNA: TGTGCCAGCAATTCGGGACGAAGGGAGACCCAGTACTTC
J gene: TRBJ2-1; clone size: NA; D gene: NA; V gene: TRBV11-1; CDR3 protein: CASSLYLTPLGEQFF; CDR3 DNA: TGTGCCAGCAGCTTATATTTAACACCTTTAGGCGAGCAGTTCTTC
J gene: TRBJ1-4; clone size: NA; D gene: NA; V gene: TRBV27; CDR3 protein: CASSSLPGTTNEKPFF; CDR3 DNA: TGTGCCAGCAGTTCTTTGCCAGGGACAACTAATGAAAAACCGTTTTTT
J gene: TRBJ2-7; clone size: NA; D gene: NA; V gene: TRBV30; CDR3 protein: CAWSLRQVASEQYF; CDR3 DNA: TGTGCCTGGAGTCTCAGACAGGTAGCCTCCGAGCAGTACTTC
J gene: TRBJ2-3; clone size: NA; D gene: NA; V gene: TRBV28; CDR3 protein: CASSLRTRTDTQYF; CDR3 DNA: TGTGCCAGCAGTCTTCGGACCCGCACAGATACGCAGTATTTT
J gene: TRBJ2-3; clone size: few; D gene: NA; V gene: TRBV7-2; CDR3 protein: CASSLPPGTADTQYF; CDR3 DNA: TGTGCCAGCAGCTTACCGCCGGGTACCGCAGATACGCAGTATTTT
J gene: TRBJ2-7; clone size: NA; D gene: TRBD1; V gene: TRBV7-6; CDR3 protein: CASRETGSHEQYF; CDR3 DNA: TGTGCCAGCAGGGAGACAGGGTCCCACGAGCAGTACTTC
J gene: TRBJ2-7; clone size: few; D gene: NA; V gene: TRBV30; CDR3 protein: CAWSVGAYEQYF; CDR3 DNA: TGTGCCTGGAGTGTGGGGGCCTACGAGCAGTACTTC
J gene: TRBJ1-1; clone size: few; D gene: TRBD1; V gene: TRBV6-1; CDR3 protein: CASSPGGYTEAFF; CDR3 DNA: TGTGCCAGCAGTCCAGGGGGATACACTGAAGCTTTCTTT
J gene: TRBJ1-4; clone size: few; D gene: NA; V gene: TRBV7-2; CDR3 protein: CASSQGWSVYEKLFF; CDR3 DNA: TGTGCCAGCAGCCAGGGATGGTCAGTTTATGAAAAACTGTTTTTT
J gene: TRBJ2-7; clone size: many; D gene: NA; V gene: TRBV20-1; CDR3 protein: CSASREQYF; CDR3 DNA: TGCAGTGCTAGTAGGGAGCAGTACTTC
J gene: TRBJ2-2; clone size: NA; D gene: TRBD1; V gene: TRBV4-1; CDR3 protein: CASSQPGQGEGGELFF; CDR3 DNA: TGCGCCAGCAGCCAGCCGGGACAGGGGGAAGGCGGGGAGCTGTTTTTT
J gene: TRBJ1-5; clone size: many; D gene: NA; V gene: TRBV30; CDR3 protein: CAWSRLSNQPQHF; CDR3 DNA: TGTGCCTGGAGTCGACTGAGCAATCAGCCCCAGCATTTT
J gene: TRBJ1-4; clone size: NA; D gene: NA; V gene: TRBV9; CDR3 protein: CASSGRGDVTSTTNEKLFF; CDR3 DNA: TGTGCCAGCAGCGGGAGAGGGGACGTAACCTCAACAACTAATGAAAAACTGTTTTTT
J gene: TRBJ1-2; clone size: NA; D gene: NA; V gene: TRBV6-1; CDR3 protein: CASLTGPANYGYTF; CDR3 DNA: TGTGCCAGCCTGACAGGCCCAGCTAACTATGGCTACACCTTC
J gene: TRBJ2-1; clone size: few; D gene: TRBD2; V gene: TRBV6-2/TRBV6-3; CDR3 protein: CASKRGGSYNEQFF; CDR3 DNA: TGTGCCAGCAAACGGGGGGGGTCCTACAATGAGCAGTTCTTC
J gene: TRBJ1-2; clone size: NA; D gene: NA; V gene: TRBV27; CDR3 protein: CASSLSMGWTGYTF; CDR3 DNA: TGTGCCAGCAGTTTATCGATGGGCTGGACGGGCTACACCTTC
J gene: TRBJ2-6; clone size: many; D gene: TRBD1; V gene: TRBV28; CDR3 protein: CASSRTGFAGANVLTF; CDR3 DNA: TGTGCCAGCAGCAGGACAGGATTTGCCGGGGCCAACGTCCTGACTTTC
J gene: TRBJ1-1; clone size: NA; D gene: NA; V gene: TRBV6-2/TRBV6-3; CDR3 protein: CASTYIDRNTEAFF; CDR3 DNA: TGCGCCAGCACCTATATTGACAGGAACACTGAAGCTTTCTTT
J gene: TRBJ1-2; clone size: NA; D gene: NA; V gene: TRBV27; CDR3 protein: CASSPDVGGGYGYTF; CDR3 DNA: TGTGCCAGCAGTCCAGACGTCGGCGGGGGCTATGGCTACACCTTC
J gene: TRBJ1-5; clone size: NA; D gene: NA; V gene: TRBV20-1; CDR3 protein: CSARDTRWGNQPQHF; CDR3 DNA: TGCAGTGCTAGAGATACCCGTTGGGGCAATCAGCCCCAGCATTTT
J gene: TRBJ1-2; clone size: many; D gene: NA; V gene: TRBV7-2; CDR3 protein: CASSLAYRWDGYTF; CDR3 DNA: TGTGCCAGCAGCTTAGCTTATAGGTGGGATGGCTACACCTTC
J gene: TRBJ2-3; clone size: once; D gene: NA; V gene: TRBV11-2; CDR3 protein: CASSPLGGYTDTQYF; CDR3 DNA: TGTGCCAGCAGCCCACTTGGGGGGTACACAGATACGCAGTATTTT
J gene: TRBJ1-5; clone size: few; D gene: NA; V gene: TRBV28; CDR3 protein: CASMGQGASSNQPQHF; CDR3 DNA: TGTGCCAGCATGGGCCAAGGGGCCTCCTCCAATCAGCCCCAGCATTTT
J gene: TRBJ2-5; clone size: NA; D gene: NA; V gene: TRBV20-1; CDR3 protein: CSARGFGQGETQYF; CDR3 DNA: TGCAGTGCTAGAGGGTTCGGGCAGGGAGAGACCCAGTACTTC
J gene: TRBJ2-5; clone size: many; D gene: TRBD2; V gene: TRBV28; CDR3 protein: CASSFGGRGETQYF; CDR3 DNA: TGTGCCAGCAGTTTTGGCGGGAGAGGGGAGACCCAGTACTTC
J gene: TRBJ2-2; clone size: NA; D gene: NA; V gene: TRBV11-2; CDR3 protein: CASSLDSPGELFF; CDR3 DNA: TGTGCCAGCAGCTTAGATTCGCCCGGGGAGCTGTTTTTT
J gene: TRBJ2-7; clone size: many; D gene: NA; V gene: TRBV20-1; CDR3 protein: CSASLPVGEQYF; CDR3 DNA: TGCAGTGCCTCCCTCCCCGTGGGGGAGCAGTACTTC
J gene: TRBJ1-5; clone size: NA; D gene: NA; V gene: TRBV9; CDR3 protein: CASSVDSSNQPQHF; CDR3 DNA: TGTGCCAGCAGCGTAGACTCAAGCAATCAGCCCCAGCATTTT
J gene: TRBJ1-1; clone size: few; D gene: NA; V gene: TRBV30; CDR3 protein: CAWSISQGNTEAFF; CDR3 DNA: TGTGCCTGGAGTATCTCACAGGGCAACACTGAAGCTTTCTTT
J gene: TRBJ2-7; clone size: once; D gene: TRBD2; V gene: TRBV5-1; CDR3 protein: CASSLDAGGGMGQYF; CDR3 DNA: TGCGCCAGCAGCTTGGATGCGGGAGGAGGTATGGGGCAGTACTTC
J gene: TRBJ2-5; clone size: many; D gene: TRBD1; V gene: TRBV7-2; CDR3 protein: CASSLVGQGSPETQYF; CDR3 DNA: TGTGCCAGCAGCTTAGTGGGACAGGGGTCCCCAGAGACCCAGTACTTC
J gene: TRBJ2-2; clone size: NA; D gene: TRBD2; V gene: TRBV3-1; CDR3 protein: CASSQGLASGELFF; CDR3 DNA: TGTGCCAGCAGCCAAGGACTAGCGAGCGGGGAGCTGTTTTTT